Listed here is a single T cell receptor beta chain. Using a J-beta primer mix together with a sample-barcoded 5' primer, a second PCR was run for about 7 to 12 cycles. Each cDNA molecule was tagged by a template-switch adaptor with 12 random nucleotides. TCRdb called the 5' RACE reads again in MiXCR, with one record for every CDR3 protein. The sample lists 1.4 million or so distinct CDR3 sequences; approximately 39% were seen once. This entry is derived from a study of blood T cells in healthy people across ages. Researchers report isolating at least 6.5 million PBMCs per sample. CDR1 and CDR2 (germline): MNHEY, SMNVEV (reference sequence). With V trimmed by 5 bases and J by 4 bases, 10 bases remained unmatched. This CDR3 spans 15 amino acids.

The chain recombines TRBV27 with TRBJ2-7; the match to TRBD2 covers 8 bases. Source material: blood. The TCR originated in a woman under 30 in good health. In DNA form, the CDR3 reads TGTGCCAGCAGTGTCTTCCGGGGGGGGGATTACGAGCAGTACTTC. Translation gives CASSVFRGGDYEQYF.